This TCR beta chain was captured in a study of T cells after yellow fever vaccination. Study-level information: The fractions with low cell numbers were processed using SMART-Seq v4 Ultra Low Input.

Overall study findings and caveats: Post-booster samples contained most primary-vaccination clones (approximately 95% CD4, 88% CD8).

As TCR cDNA was made by 5'RACE template switching, a universal primer site and UMIs were added. TCRdb re-analysed the 5' RACE reads in MiXCR, keeping a single row per CDR3 protein. In the table there are about 160,000 distinct CDR3 sequences, around 7% of which are singletons. This clonotype was seen more than once but under ten times. Its cognate antigen is unknown. The material was CD4+ T cells sorted from PBMCs, obtained 4 to 5 days after the first yellow fever vaccination. The TCR originated in a man aged 18-30 years who received the YFV17D yellow fever vaccine.

The CDR3 DNA reads as TGCAGTGCTAGAGATCGACTAGCGGGGGGATTGGGCGAGCAGTACTTC. Its translation is CSARDRLAGGLGEQYF. The V and J genes are TRBV20-1 and TRBJ2-7, with 13 bases identical to TRBD2. The CDR3 totals 16 residues. CDR1 and CDR2 (germline): DFQATT, SNEGSKA (reference sequence). V lost 0 bases and J lost 6; bases outside the gene matches: 8.